The 8 T cell receptor beta chains below come from one sample, sequenced in a study of CD8+ T cells in alopecia areata. The treatment: oral pan-JAK inhibitor, 5-10 mg twice daily. Once RNA had been extracted, it was reverse transcribed into cDNA to act as the sequencing template. Profiled with immunoSEQ multiplex PCR; TCRdb holds only in-frame clones, not every one. The table includes some 190,000 clones, approximately 51% detected once. Sequenced here: CD8+ T cells sorted from blood, sampled around week 54, from a patient treated with tofacitinib. The receptors were sampled from a human donor with alopecia areata.

This clone was observed a handful of times. Other DNA sequences in the sample encode the same CDR3. J is TRBJ1-2 and V is TRBV7-9; D gene uncertain. The CDR3 is 13 amino acids. Per germline, CDR1 SEHNR and CDR2 FQNEAQ (reference sequence). V lost 1 base, J lost 2 bases, and 5 bases lay in between. CDR3 amino acids: CASSLGGNYGYTF. CDR3 bases: TGTGCCAGCAGCTTAGGAGGGAACTATGGCTACACCTTC.

This clone was recorded only once. The rearrangement joins TRBV6-6 to TRBJ1-5; D is ambiguous. Germline loops: CDR1 MNHNY, CDR2 SVGAGI (reference sequence). Trimming removed 10 bases from V and 0 bases from J, with 16 bases in between. This CDR3 has 15 residues. This CDR3 reads CATLNRAISNQPQHF. The DNA of the CDR3 is TGTGCCACCTTAAACCGGGCGATTAGCAATCAGCCCCAGCATTTT.

This clone has a handful of counts. The junction shows a germline mismatch at one end, possibly a read error. The chain uses TRBV4-1 and TRBJ1-2, with no clear D. Germline V CDR1 and CDR2: MGHRA, YSYEKL. This CDR3 has 13 residues. The DNA of the CDR3 is TGCGCCAGCAGCCAAGACTCAAATCCCGAAAAAGACTTC. It specifies CASSQDSNPEKDF.

This rearrangement joins TRBV6-1 to TRBJ2-6; D might be TRBD2 (6 bases). V was cut by 3 bases and J by 0 bases, with 9 bases left in between. CDR1 MNHNS and CDR2 SASEGT come from the germline V gene. The CDR3 is made up of 16 amino acids. The CDR3 sequence is CASSDQGGSGANVLTF. CDR3 sequence (DNA): TGTGCCAGCAGTGATCAGGGAGGCTCTGGGGCCAACGTCCTGACTTTC.

V usage is TRBV7-8 and J usage is TRBJ2-2, with D perhaps TRBD2 (7 bases). The CDR3 loop spans 16 amino acids. From germline, CDR1 is SGHVS and CDR2 FQNEAQ. Trimming took off 1 base at V and 5 bases at J, with 14 bases between the two ends. CDR3 sequence reads: CASSLGRGAGTGELFF. The CDR3 DNA reads as TGTGCCAGCAGCTTAGGCCGGGGGGCCGGAACCGGGGAGCTGTTTTTT.

The genes are TRBV29-1 and TRBJ2-5; TRBD1 might be the D (6 bases). Judging by the DNA end, TRBJ2-7 fits better; the J call may be wrong. The CDR3 is 13 residues long. Germline CDR1 is SQVTM and CDR2 is ANQGSEA. The CDR3 here is CSVEGQADYEQYF. The CDR3 DNA reads as TGCAGCGTTGAAGGACAGGCGGACTACGAGCAGTACTTC.

This clone has only a few counts. J is TRBJ2-1 and V is TRBV5-4; D perhaps matches TRBD1 (6 bases). The ends were cut back, 10 bases at V and 0 bases at J, with 14 bases in the middle. The CDR3 has 14 amino acids. CDR1 is SGHNT and CDR2 is YYREEE in the germline V gene (reference sequence). CDR3 sequence reads: CAARQDSSYNEQFF. CDR3 sequence (DNA): TGTGCCGCCAGGCAGGACAGCTCCTACAATGAGCAGTTCTTC.

J is TRBJ2-1 and V is TRBV9; no reliable D call. The CDR3 covers 18 residues. Between the trimmed V and J ends, which lost 5 bases and 1 base, there was a span of 22 bases. From germline, CDR1 is SGDLS and CDR2 YYNGEE. CDR3 in amino acids: CASSRRSTSIRSYNEQFF. The CDR3 coding sequence is TGTGCCAGCAGTCGAAGGTCCACCTCAATAAGGTCCTACAATGAGCAGTTCTTC. The full variable domain, with the rest looked up from reference TRBV9 and TRBJ2-1, is DSGVTQTPKHLITATGQRVTLRCSPRSGDLSVYWYQQSLDQGLQFLIQYYNGEERAKGNILERFSAQQFPDLHSELNLSSLELGDSALYFCASSRRSTSIRSYNEQFFGPGTRLTVL.